This TCR beta chain was recovered during a study of T cells after yellow fever vaccination. TCRdb used MiXCR to reprocess the 5' RACE reads, holding one entry per CDR3 protein. The table records some 390,000 distinct CDR3 sequences, approximately 6% of them present only once. For this clonotype: The antigen remains unidentified.

Findings and caveats of the study: Some clonotypes, a small share, were shared between CD4 and CD8 compartments.

The CDR3 is 15 amino acids. Unmatched junction bases numbered 3, after V lost 0 bases and J lost 5 bases. Germline V gives CDR1 SQVTM, CDR2 ANQGSEA. This rearrangement joins TRBV29-1 to TRBJ2-1; the match to TRBD1 covers 11 bases. Specimen: PBMCs, collected 5 days after the yellow fever booster vaccination. The TCR sequence derives from a young man who received the YFV17D yellow fever vaccine. The CDR3 spells CSVEEGTGGNNEQFF. CDR3 DNA: TGCAGCGTTGAAGAAGGGACAGGGGGGAACAATGAGCAGTTCTTC.